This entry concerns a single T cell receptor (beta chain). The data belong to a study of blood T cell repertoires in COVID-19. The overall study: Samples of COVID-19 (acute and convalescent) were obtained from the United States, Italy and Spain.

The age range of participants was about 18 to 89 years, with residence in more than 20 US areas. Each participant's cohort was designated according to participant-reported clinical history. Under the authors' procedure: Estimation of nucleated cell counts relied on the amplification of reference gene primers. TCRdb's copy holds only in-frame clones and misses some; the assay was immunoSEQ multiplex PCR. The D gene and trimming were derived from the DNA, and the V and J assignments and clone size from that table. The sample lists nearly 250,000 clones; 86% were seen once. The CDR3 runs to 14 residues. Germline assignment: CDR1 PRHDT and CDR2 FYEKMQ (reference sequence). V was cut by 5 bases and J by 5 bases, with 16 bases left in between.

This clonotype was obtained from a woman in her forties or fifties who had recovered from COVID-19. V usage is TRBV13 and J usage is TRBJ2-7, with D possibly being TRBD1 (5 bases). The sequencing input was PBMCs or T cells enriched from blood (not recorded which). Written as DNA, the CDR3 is TGTGCCAGCAGCCGCGGACACCTGCCCCACGAGCAGTACTTC. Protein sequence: CASSRGHLPHEQYF.